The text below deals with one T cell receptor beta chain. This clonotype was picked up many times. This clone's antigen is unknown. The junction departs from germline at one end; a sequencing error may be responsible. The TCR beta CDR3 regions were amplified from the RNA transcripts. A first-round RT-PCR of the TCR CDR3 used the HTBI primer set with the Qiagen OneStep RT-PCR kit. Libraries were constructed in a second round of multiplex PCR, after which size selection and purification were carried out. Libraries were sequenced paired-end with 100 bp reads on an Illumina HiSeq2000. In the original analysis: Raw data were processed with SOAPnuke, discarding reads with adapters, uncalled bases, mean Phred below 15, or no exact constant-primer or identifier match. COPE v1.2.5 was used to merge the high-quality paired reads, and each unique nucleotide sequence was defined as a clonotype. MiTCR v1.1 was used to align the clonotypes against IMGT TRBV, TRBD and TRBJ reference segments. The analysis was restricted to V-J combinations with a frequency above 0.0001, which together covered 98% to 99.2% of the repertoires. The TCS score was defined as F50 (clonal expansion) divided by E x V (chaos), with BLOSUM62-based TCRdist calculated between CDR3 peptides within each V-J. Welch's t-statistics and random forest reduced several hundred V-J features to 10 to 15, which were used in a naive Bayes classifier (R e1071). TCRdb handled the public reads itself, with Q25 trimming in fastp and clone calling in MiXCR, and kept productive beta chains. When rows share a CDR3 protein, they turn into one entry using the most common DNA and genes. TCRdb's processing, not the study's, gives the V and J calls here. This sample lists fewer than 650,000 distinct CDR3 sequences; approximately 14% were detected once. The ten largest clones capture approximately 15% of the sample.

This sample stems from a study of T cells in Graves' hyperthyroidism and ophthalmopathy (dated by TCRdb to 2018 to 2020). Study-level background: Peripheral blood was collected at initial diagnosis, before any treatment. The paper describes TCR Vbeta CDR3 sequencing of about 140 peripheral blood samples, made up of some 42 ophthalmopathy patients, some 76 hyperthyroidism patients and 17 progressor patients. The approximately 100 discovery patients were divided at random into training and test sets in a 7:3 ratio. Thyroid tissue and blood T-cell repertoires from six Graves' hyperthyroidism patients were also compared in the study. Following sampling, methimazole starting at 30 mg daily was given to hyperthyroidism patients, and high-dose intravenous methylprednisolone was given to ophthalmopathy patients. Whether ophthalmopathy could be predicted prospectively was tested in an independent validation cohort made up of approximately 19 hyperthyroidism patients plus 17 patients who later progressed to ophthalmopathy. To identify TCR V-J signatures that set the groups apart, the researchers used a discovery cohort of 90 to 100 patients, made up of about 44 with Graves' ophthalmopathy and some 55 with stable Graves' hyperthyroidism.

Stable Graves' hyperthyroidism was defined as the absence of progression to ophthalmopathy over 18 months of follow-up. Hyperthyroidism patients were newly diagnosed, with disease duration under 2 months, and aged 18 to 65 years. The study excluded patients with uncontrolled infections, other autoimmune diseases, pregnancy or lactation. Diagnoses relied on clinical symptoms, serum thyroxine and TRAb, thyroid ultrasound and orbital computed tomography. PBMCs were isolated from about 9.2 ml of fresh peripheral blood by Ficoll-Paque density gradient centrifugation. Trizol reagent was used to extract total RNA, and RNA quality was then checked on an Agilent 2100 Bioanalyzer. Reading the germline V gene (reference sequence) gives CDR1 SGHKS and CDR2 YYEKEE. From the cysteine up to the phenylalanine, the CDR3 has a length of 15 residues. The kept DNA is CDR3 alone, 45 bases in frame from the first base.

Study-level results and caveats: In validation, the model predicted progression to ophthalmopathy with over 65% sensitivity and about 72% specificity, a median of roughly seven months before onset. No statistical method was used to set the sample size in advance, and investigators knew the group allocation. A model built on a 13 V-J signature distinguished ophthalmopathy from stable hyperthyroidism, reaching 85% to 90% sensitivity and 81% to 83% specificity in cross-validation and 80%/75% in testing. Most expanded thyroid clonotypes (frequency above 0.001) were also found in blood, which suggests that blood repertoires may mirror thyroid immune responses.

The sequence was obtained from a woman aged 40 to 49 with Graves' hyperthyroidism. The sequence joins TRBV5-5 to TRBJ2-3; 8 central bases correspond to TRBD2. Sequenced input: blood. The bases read TGTGCCAGCAGGGAGGCTAGCGGGCCCACATATACGCAGTATTTT. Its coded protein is CASREASGPTYTQYF. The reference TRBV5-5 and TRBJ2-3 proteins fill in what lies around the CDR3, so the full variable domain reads DAGVTQSPTHLIKTRGQQVTLRCSPISGHKSVSWYQQVLGQGPQFIFQYYEKEERGRGNFPDRFSARQFPNYSSELNVNALLLGDSALYLCASREASGPTYTQYFGPGTRLTVL.